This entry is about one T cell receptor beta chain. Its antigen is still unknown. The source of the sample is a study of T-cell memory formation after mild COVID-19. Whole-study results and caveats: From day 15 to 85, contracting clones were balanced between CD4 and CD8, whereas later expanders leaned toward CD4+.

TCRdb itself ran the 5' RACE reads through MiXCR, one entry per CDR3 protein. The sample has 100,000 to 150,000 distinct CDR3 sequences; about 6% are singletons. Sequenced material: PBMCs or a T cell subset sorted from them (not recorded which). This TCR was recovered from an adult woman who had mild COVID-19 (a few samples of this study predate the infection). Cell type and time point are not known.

The CDR3 DNA follows: TGTGCCAGCAAGATTTGGACAGCGACGGGCGCCGGGGAGCTGTTTTTT. Translation gives CASKIWTATGAGELFF. V usage is TRBV12-3 or TRBV12-4 and J usage is TRBJ2-2; possible D gene TRBD1, 6 bases. This CDR3 has 16 residues. V was clipped by 7 bases and J by 6 bases, with 21 bases between them.